The 16 T cell receptor beta chains below come from one sample, sequenced in a study of cytomegalovirus exposure and HLA in healthy donors. Generated by immunoSEQ multiplex PCR, the TCRdb table keeps only in-frame clones and is missing some. The table records fewer than 350,000 clones, approximately 90% of them present only once. The sequenced sample consisted of PBMCs. The source is a woman aged 18-29 years in good health and CMV-seronegative.

The chain has TRBV28 and TRBJ2-2; TRBD2 aligns across 9 bases. The V segment lost 8 bases and the J segment 9 bases; nucleotides outside the gene matches: 4. This CDR3 spans 12 amino acids. Looked up from germline, CDR1 is MDHEN and CDR2 is SYDVKM. In DNA, the CDR3 is TGTGCCAGCCAGACTAGCGGTTGGGAGCTGTTTTTT. This encodes CASQTSGWELFF.

This chain connects TRBV15 to TRBJ2-7; the D gene is possibly TRBD1 (5 bases). Deletions cut 0 bases from V and 2 bases from J, with 8 bases between. Germline CDR1 is LNHNV and CDR2 is YYDKDF (reference sequence). The CDR3 has 14 amino acids. In nucleotides, the CDR3 is TGTGCCACCAGCAGAGAAAGGGGTACCTACGAGCAGTACTTC. This encodes CATSRERGTYEQYF.

The rearrangement uses TRBV29-1 and TRBJ2-7; D possibly corresponds to TRBD1 (6 bases). Trimming took off 4 bases at V and 2 bases at J, with 9 bases between the two ends. Germline V lookup: CDR1 SQVTM, CDR2 ANQGSEA. The CDR3 sequence is 12 residues long. The CDR3 reads CSVVGTTYEQYF. CDR3 sequence (DNA): TGCAGCGTTGTAGGGACAACCTACGAGCAGTACTTC.

The V gene is TRBV25-1, the J gene TRBJ1-2, with a weak D call TRBD1 (5 bases). This CDR3 comprises 13 residues. Trimming pared 6 bases from V and 4 bases from J, leaving 12 bases between. CDR1 is MGHDK and CDR2 is SYGVNS in the germline V gene. The CDR3 loop reads CASRPGHTYGYTF. The CDR3 region has the DNA TGTGCCAGCAGGCCCGGACACACCTATGGCTACACCTTC.

This chain uses TRBV6-5 with TRBJ2-3; TRBD1 matches 8 bases. The CDR3 has 14 amino acids. Germline V gene data show CDR1 as MNHEY and CDR2 as SVGAGI. Losses at the gene ends were 6 bases for V and 1 base for J; bases not matched to a gene: 3. The CDR3 protein is CASRPGQGTDTQYF. In DNA, the CDR3 is TGTGCCAGCAGACCGGGACAGGGCACAGATACGCAGTATTTT.

The rearrangement joins TRBV10-1 to TRBJ2-2; no reliable D call. CDR1 and CDR2 from the germline V gene are WNHNN and SYGVQD (reference sequence). V shed 6 bases and J shed 2 bases, with 4 bases lying between them. The CDR3 spans 12 residues. The CDR3 sequence is CASSPNTGELFF. Written as DNA, the CDR3 is TGCGCCAGCAGCCCAAACACCGGGGAGCTGTTTTTT.

The J gene is TRBJ1-1, the V gene TRBV19; 10 nucleotides match TRBD1. The CDR3 contains 15 residues. The V segment lost 1 base and the J segment 4 bases; nucleotides outside the gene matches: 3. Germline V gene data show CDR1 as LNHDA and CDR2 as SQIVND (reference sequence). CDR3 in amino acids: CASSIGDRGGTEAFF. CDR3 DNA sequence: TGTGCCAGTAGTATAGGGGACAGGGGAGGCACTGAAGCTTTCTTT.

This clone was recorded only once. The V call is TRBV6-1, the J call TRBJ1-2, with 8 bases fitting TRBD1. The CDR3 runs 14 residues. Trimming removed 0 bases from V and 5 bases from J; junction bases left unmatched: 2. CDR1 is MNHNS and CDR2 is SASEGT in the germline V gene. CDR3 bases: TGTGCCAGCAGTGAAGCGAGGACAGGGTATGGCTACACCTTC. Its protein is CASSEARTGYGYTF.

The chain joins TRBV18 to TRBJ1-6; 7 bases line up with TRBD1. V lost 1 base and J lost 10; bases outside the gene matches: 7. This CDR3 contains 15 residues. Germline lookup yields CDR1 KGHSH and CDR2 LQKENI. CDR3 nucleotide sequence: TGTGCCAGCTCACCACAAACAGGGGTGGAATCACCCCTCCACTTT. This encodes CASSPQTGVESPLHF.

This chain links TRBV5-1 with TRBJ2-7; 9 bases are shared with TRBD1. The CDR3 totals 15 residues. Trimming took 1 base from V and 7 from J; bases not matched to a gene: 9. CDR1 and CDR2 from the germline V gene are SGHRS and YFSETQ. CDR3 amino acids: CASSLTGQGTGEQYF. The CDR3 DNA reads TGCGCCAGCAGCTTGACCGGACAGGGGACGGGAGAGCAGTACTTC.

This rearrangement joins TRBV6-1 to TRBJ2-7, with 8 bases lining up with TRBD2. Germline CDR1 reads MNHNS; CDR2 reads SASEGT. The CDR3 is 16 residues long. With V trimmed by 4 bases and J by 0 bases, 8 bases remained unmatched. The CDR3 sequence is CASSGLAGITSYEQYF. CDR3 coding DNA: TGTGCCAGCAGTGGGCTAGCGGGCATCACCTCCTACGAGCAGTACTTC.

The CDR3 loop reads CASSQSKGVNTDTQYF. For the CDR3, the DNA is TGCGCCAGCAGTCAATCGAAAGGGGTGAACACAGATACGCAGTATTTT. The V gene is TRBV23-1, the J gene TRBJ2-3; TRBD1 is a possible D gene (5 bases). TRBV23-1 carries the ORF label, with uncertain function. The CDR3 totals 16 residues. Between the trimmed V and J ends, which lost 0 bases and 2 bases, there was a span of 12 bases.

The genes are TRBV28 and TRBJ2-7; TRBD2 aligns across 12 bases. Germline lookup yields CDR1 MDHEN and CDR2 SYDVKM. Trimming took 3 bases from V and 5 from J; bases not matched to a gene: 2. The CDR3 has 14 residues. This chain's CDR3 is CASSFRTSGDEQYF. CDR3 coding DNA: TGTGCCAGCAGTTTCCGGACTAGCGGGGACGAGCAGTACTTC. Supplemented by reference TRBV28 and TRBJ2-7, the full variable domain reads DVKVTQSSRYLVKRTGEKVFLECVQDMDHENMFWYRQDPGLGLRLIYFSYDVKMKEKGDIPEGYSVSREKKERFSLILESASTNQTSMYLCASSFRTSGDEQYFGPGTRLTVT.

The rearrangement joins TRBV29-1 to TRBJ2-1; 11 bases are a match to TRBD2. CDR1 is SQVTM, CDR2 ANQGSEA, per germline. Losses at the gene ends were 0 bases for V and 8 bases for J; bases not matched to a gene: 6. The CDR3 has 15 amino acids. The CDR3 loop reads CSVEESSGRLYEQFF. Here the CDR3 DNA reads TGCAGCGTTGAAGAATCTAGCGGGAGGTTGTATGAGCAGTTCTTC.

The gene calls are TRBV13 and TRBJ2-3; possible D gene TRBD2, 5 bases. Trimming took 7 bases from V and 6 from J, leaving 17 bases between them. CDR3 length equals 14 residues. CDR1 is PRHDT, CDR2 FYEKMQ, per germline (reference sequence). CDR3 in amino acids: CASTPGRGRDTQYF. The CDR3 nucleotides are TGTGCCAGCACCCCGGGCCGAGGGCGGGATACGCAGTATTTT.

This chain connects TRBV27 to TRBJ2-1, with 8 nucleotides matching TRBD1. There are 14 residues in the CDR3. V shed 7 bases, J shed 4 bases, and the junction held 6 bases outside the gene matches. Germline CDR1 and CDR2: MNHEY and SMNVEV (reference sequence). The CDR3 sequence is CASNLRDRYNEQFF. The CDR3 coding sequence is TGTGCCAGCAACCTCCGGGACAGGTACAATGAGCAGTTCTTC.